The rows below give T cell receptor beta chains drawn from one sample of a study of response to subunit inactivated influenza vaccine. TCRdb reanalysed the RT-PCR reads using MiXCR and keeps one entry per CDR3 protein. This sample has roughly 700,000 distinct CDR3 sequences; around 14% occur once, and the top ten carry around 6.5%. The sample consisted of PBMCs from blood, taken roughly 15 days before vaccination. The receptors stem from a man in his forties or fifties who received an inactivated influenza vaccine. CDR3s include the opening cysteine and the closing phenylalanine or tryptophan. A D gene is named only where the DNA matches it firmly. Clone size is shown for a subset of rows, as once, few, many or a class of expanded clone.

clone size	V gene	D gene	J gene	CDR3 protein	CDR3 DNA
few	TRBV4-3	.	TRBJ2-3	CASSQGARPDTQYF	TGCGCCAGCAGCCAAGGAGCACGGCCAGATACGCAGTATTTT
.	TRBV28	.	TRBJ2-5	CATTLGGLQQETQYF	TGTGCCACTACTCTCGGGGGCCTGCAGCAAGAGACCCAGTACTTC
many	TRBV6-2/TRBV6-3	TRBD2	TRBJ2-7	CASRDWRESYEQYF	TGTGCCAGCAGGGACTGGCGGGAGTCCTACGAGCAGTACTTC
.	TRBV12-3/TRBV12-4	.	TRBJ2-1	CASSFNSLGEQFF	TGTGCCAGCAGTTTCAACAGCCTCGGTGAGCAGTTCTTC
.	TRBV7-2	.	TRBJ2-2	CASETRGGSTGELFF	TGTGCCAGCGAGACGAGGGGGGGTTCCACCGGGGAGCTGTTTTTT
.	TRBV28	TRBD1	TRBJ2-2	CASRPRQGKGHPLGELFF	TGTGCCAGCAGACCTCGACAGGGGAAGGGACACCCCCTAGGGGAGCTGTTTTTT
few	TRBV19	.	TRBJ2-5	CASSIRTGETQYF	TGTGCCAGTAGTATCCGGACGGGGGAGACCCAGTACTTC
many	TRBV28	TRBD2	TRBJ2-7	CASRGSGSYEQYF	TGTGCCAGCAGAGGTAGCGGGAGCTACGAGCAGTACTTC
few	TRBV5-1	TRBD1	TRBJ2-1	CASSLLTGGYNEQFF	TGCGCCAGCAGCTTGTTAACAGGGGGGTACAATGAGCAGTTCTTC
.	TRBV7-9	TRBD1	TRBJ1-1	CASGQDLEAFF	TGTGCCAGCGGACAGGACCTTGAAGCTTTCTTT
few	TRBV11-2	.	TRBJ1-2	CASSLGGPLGKYGYTF	TGTGCCAGCAGCTTAGGGGGGCCTTTGGGGAAGTATGGCTACACCTTC
many	TRBV29-1	TRBD2	TRBJ2-1	CSVAGSGGRPEQFF	TGCAGCGTTGCTGGGTCTGGCGGGAGGCCTGAGCAGTTCTTC